Shown below are 28 T cell receptor beta chains from a single sample sequenced in a study of response to subunit inactivated influenza vaccine. Each CDR3 protein gets one entry after TCRdb re-called the RT-PCR reads with MiXCR. The sample contains under 550,000 distinct CDR3 sequences, approximately 7.2% of which appear only once. The specimen comprised PBMCs from blood, sampled roughly 24 months after vaccination. These receptors all stem from a man between 50 and 69 years old who received an inactivated influenza vaccine.

At least ten counts were recorded for this clonotype. The V call is TRBV27, the J call TRBJ2-6, with 7 positions matching TRBD1. The CDR3 is 19 amino acids. The germline CDR1 and CDR2 sequences are MNHEY and SMNVEV (reference sequence). Germline trimming cut 6 bases from V and 0 bases from J; bases unmatched to any gene: 14. CDR3 loop: CASSKNGQVLPSGANVLTF. The CDR3 DNA sequence: TGTGCCAGCAGCAAAAACGGACAGGTCCTCCCCTCTGGGGCCAACGTCCTGACTTTC.

With respect to this clonotype: An end of the junction differs from the germline gene, which may be a read error. The V gene is TRBV29-1, the J gene TRBJ2-1; 14 nucleotides agree with TRBD2. The CDR3 is 17 amino acids. Germline CDR1 and CDR2: SQVTM and ANQGSEA. CDR3 bases: TGCAGCGTTGACGATTGGACAGAGCTAGGACTAGCGGGGGGCCCCCACTTC. This sequence encodes CSVDDWTELGLAGGPHF.

The V and J genes are TRBV6-5 and TRBJ2-6; perhaps TRBD1 as D (5 bases). This CDR3 is 15 amino acids long. The V gene lost 0 bases and the J gene lost 4 bases, with 7 bases spanning the gap. CDR1 and CDR2 (germline): MNHEY, SVGAGI. For the CDR3, the DNA is TGTGCCAGCAGTTACTCGGGGCCCGGGGCCAACGTCCTGACTTTC. Encoded protein: CASSYSGPGANVLTF.

At least ten counts were recorded for this clonotype. This chain joins TRBV5-5 and TRBJ1-5; D unclear. The CDR3 spans 13 residues. The germline V gene encodes CDR1 SGHKS and CDR2 YYEKEE (reference sequence). The germline V and J ends were trimmed by 0 bases and 5 bases, with 6 bases remaining between them. This chain's CDR3 is CASSLAEYQPQHF. CDR3 in DNA: TGTGCCAGCAGCTTGGCGGAGTATCAGCCCCAGCATTTT.

At least ten counts were recorded for this clonotype. The chain joins TRBV12-3 or TRBV12-4 to TRBJ2-2, with TRBD1 matching 11 bases. This CDR3 has 16 amino acids. Trimming at V came to 6 bases and at J to 4 bases, leaving 7 bases not matched to a gene. The DNA for the CDR3 is TGTGCCAGCAGACTCAGCGGGACAGGGGGCACCGGGGAGCTGTTTTTT. Protein product: CASRLSGTGGTGELFF.

This clonotype was observed a few times. This chain links TRBV11-2 with TRBJ2-7; D not certain. Between the trimmed V and J ends, which lost 2 bases and 3 bases, there was a span of 23 bases. This CDR3 contains 18 residues. The V gene's germline CDR1 is SGHAT and CDR2 FQNNGV. The CDR3 nucleotides read TGTGCCAGCAGCTTACTCGGCCCAAACTCTAACTACTACTACGAGCAGTACTTC. Amino acid sequence: CASSLLGPNSNYYYEQYF.

This clonotype was seen at least ten times. The chain joins TRBV20-1 to TRBJ2-5, with D perhaps TRBD2 (5 bases). CDR3 length: 12 amino acids. CDR1 is DFQATT and CDR2 is SNEGSKA in the germline V gene (reference sequence). Trimming cost V 6 bases and J 1 base, with 9 bases left between them. The CDR3 DNA is TGCAGTGCAGAGCGGCCCCAAGAGACCCAGTACTTC. Translated: CSAERPQETQYF.

The sample holds a few counts of this clonotype. V gene TRBV12-3 or TRBV12-4 combines with J gene TRBJ2-3; 12 bases match TRBD2. The CDR3 totals 16 residues. After removal of 5 bases from V and 2 bases from J, the junction contained 5 bases not matched to a gene. For the CDR3, the DNA is TGTGCCAGCAGTAAACTAGCGGGGGGCTTCACAGATACGCAGTATTTT. This gives the protein CASSKLAGGFTDTQYF.

CDR3 nucleotides: TGTGCCAGCAGCTATTGGGGACAGAGTCGTCAGCCCCAGCATTTT. It translates to CASSYWGQSRQPQHF. This chain uses TRBV5-6 with TRBJ1-5; TRBD1 matches 7 bases. The CDR3 contains 15 residues. Losses at the gene ends were 3 bases for V and 6 bases for J; bases not matched to a gene: 9. Germline V CDR1 and CDR2: SGHDT, YYEEEE.

The rearrangement links TRBV28 to TRBJ2-3, with 9 nucleotides matching TRBD2. CDR3 length equals 15 residues. Germline assignment: CDR1 MDHEN and CDR2 SYDVKM. The junction had 4 bases not matched to a gene; V was cut back by 3 bases and J by 3 bases. Here the CDR3 reads CASSFGGLATDTQYF. CDR3 bases: TGTGCCAGCAGTTTCGGGGGACTAGCTACAGATACGCAGTATTTT.

Comments on this clonotype: A read error is possible here, since a much larger clone lies one base away. The rearrangement links TRBV10-3 to TRBJ2-1; D may be TRBD1 (6 bases). CDR3 length: 15 amino acids. In germline, CDR1 is ENHRY, CDR2 SYGVKD. DNA of the CDR3: TGTGCCATCAGTGAGGGAGGACAGACCAACAATGAGGAGTTCTTC. This codes for CAISEGGQTNNEEFF.

A few counts support this clonotype. The rearrangement links TRBV12-3 or TRBV12-4 to TRBJ2-2, with 12 positions matching TRBD2. The CDR3 loop spans 16 amino acids. V lost 3 bases and J lost 5; bases outside the gene matches: 4. CDR3 DNA: TGTGCCAGCAGTTTGGGGACTAGCGGGCGGACCGGGGAGCTGTTTTTT. It is translated as CASSLGTSGRTGELFF.

V gene TRBV3-1 combines with J gene TRBJ1-1, with D unresolved. V lost 1 base, J lost 2 bases, and 8 bases lay in between. The CDR3 is 14 amino acids. Germline loops: CDR1 LGHDT, CDR2 YNNKEL (reference sequence). For the CDR3, the DNA is TGTGCCAGCAGCCAAGGGCAGAGAAACACTGAAGCTTTCTTT. It is translated as CASSQGQRNTEAFF.

This clonotype was detected many times. The gene calls are TRBV4-3 and TRBJ1-4, with 9 positions matching TRBD1. The CDR3 spans 16 residues. The J segment lost 7 bases and the V segment lost 0 bases, leaving 6 bases of the junction unmatched. Germline V gives CDR1 LGHNA, CDR2 YSLEER. Here the CDR3 reads CASSQDLRQGGEKLFF. DNA for the CDR3: TGCGCCAGCAGCCAAGATCTTCGACAGGGGGGTGAAAAACTGTTTTTT.

The chain uses TRBV6-1 and TRBJ1-4, with unresolved D. Trimming cost V 5 bases and J 7 bases, with 14 bases left between them. This CDR3 contains 14 residues. Germline-derived CDR1 and CDR2 are MNHNS and SASEGT. For the CDR3, the DNA is TGTGCCAGCAGTCGCCCCCCGGCGCCTGAAAAACTGTTTTTT. The encoded protein is CASSRPPAPEKLFF.

The sample holds many counts of this clonotype. V gene TRBV3-1 combines with J gene TRBJ2-1; 10 nucleotides agree with TRBD2. CDR1 is LGHDT, CDR2 YNNKEL, per germline (reference sequence). This CDR3 has 15 residues. The J segment lost 5 bases and the V segment lost 4 bases, leaving 5 bases of the junction unmatched. CDR3 in DNA: TGTGCCAGCAGCCCCCGGACTAGCGGAGACAATGAGCAGTTCTTC. This encodes CASSPRTSGDNEQFF.

In this sample, this clonotype turned up a few times. A read error may produce the germline difference seen at one junction end. The chain recombines TRBV5-1 with TRBJ1-1; D is unresolved. Germline CDR1 and CDR2: SGHRS and YFSETQ. This CDR3 has 11 residues. Here the CDR3 DNA reads TGCGCCAGCAGTTCGGAGTCGCAGCTCAGCTTT. The encoded protein is CASSSESQLSF.

This clonotype was picked up one time. A much larger clone differs from this one at a single base, so this may be a read error. This chain uses TRBV5-1 with TRBJ2-1; 10 bases are a match to TRBD1. The V and J ends lost 8 bases and 9 bases, in that order; junction bases with no gene match: 17. The CDR3 spans 16 residues. Germline CDR1 and CDR2: SGHRS and YFSETQ. The CDR3 region is CARSLTPGQGMGEQFF. The CDR3 nucleotides read TGCGCCAGAAGCCTTACCCCGGGACAGGGGATGGGTGAGCAGTTCTTC.

The DNA of the CDR3 is TGTGCCAGCAGTTATCCTGCGGGTGAAGCTTTCTTT. Encoded protein: CASSYPAGEAFF. V gene TRBV6-5 combines with J gene TRBJ1-1; D gene unclear. The germline V gene encodes CDR1 MNHEY and CDR2 SVGAGI. The CDR3 totals 12 residues. Trimming removed 3 bases at V and 7 bases at J, with 9 bases between.

The rearrangement uses TRBV5-1 and TRBJ2-5, with D tentatively TRBD1 (5 bases). This CDR3 is 13 amino acids long. Germline lookup yields CDR1 SGHRS and CDR2 YFSETQ. Trimming cost V 9 bases and J 1 base, with 13 bases left between them. Written as DNA, the CDR3 is TGCGCCAACAGGATTGGATTCCAAGAGACCCAGTACTTC. Its protein product is CANRIGFQETQYF.

This clonotype was picked up a small number of times. This rearrangement joins TRBV5-6 to TRBJ2-4; D is perhaps TRBD2 (6 bases). Germline V CDR1 and CDR2: SGHDT, YYEEEE. Trimming took 0 bases from V and 3 from J, leaving 22 bases between them. The CDR3 totals 19 residues. CDR3 protein: CASSLAKFFGARDKNIQYF. CDR3 nucleotides: TGTGCCAGCAGCTTGGCCAAATTCTTCGGGGCGCGGGACAAAAACATTCAGTACTTC.

The V and J genes are TRBV4-3 and TRBJ1-3; no definite D call. The germline V gene has CDR1 LGHNA and CDR2 YSLEER. The CDR3 covers 15 residues. V lost 2 bases and J 0 bases, leaving 8 bases between the germline ends. CDR3 in DNA: TGCGCCAGCAGCCAACTGCTTCTCTCTGGAAACACCATATATTTT. Translating it yields CASSQLLLSGNTIYF.

This clonotype was seen only a few times. The chain uses TRBV28 and TRBJ1-2; D not certain. V was cut by 3 bases and J by 8 bases, with 19 bases left in between. Germline V CDR1 and CDR2: MDHEN, SYDVKM. This CDR3 is built from 15 residues. As DNA, the CDR3 is TGTGCCAGCAGTTTGTTCGCCAGCAGGCTCGGAGGCTACACCTTC. Protein: CASSLFASRLGGYTF.

This clonotype appeared many times. Here the CDR3 reads CASTPDVAYEQYF. The CDR3 region has the DNA TGCGCCAGCACCCCGGACGTGGCCTACGAGCAGTACTTC. V gene TRBV5-1 combines with J gene TRBJ2-7; D is uncertain. The CDR3 has 13 amino acids. Germline-derived CDR1 and CDR2 are SGHRS and YFSETQ. Between the trimmed V and J ends, which lost 6 bases and 2 bases, there was a span of 12 bases.

The table lists this clonotype with many counts. The chain joins TRBV5-1 to TRBJ1-1; D possibly corresponds to TRBD1 (5 bases). This CDR3 region has 16 residues. The V end lost 4 bases, the J end lost 5 bases, and 21 bases lay between the germline ends. The V gene's germline CDR1 is SGHRS and CDR2 YFSETQ. DNA of the CDR3: TGCGCCAGCAGCCTGGAATCGGAAGGGACCGGGACTGAAGCTTTCTTT. Translating gives CASSLESEGTGTEAFF.

This clonotype was seen a few times. The CDR3 nucleotides are TGCAGTGCTAGGCGACTGGAACAGTATAATTCACCCCTCCACTTT. It translates to CSARRLEQYNSPLHF. This chain uses TRBV20-1 with TRBJ1-6; D is uncertain. The CDR3 loop spans 15 amino acids. Trimming removed 3 bases from V and 4 bases from J, with 13 bases in between. The germline V gene encodes CDR1 DFQATT and CDR2 SNEGSKA (reference sequence).

V gene TRBV7-9 combines with J gene TRBJ2-7; TRBD1 agrees at 9 bases. The CDR3 length is 15 residues. V shed 5 bases, J shed 6 bases, and the junction held 11 bases outside the gene matches. Germline V CDR1 and CDR2: SEHNR, FQNEAQ (reference sequence). The CDR3 is CASSKPWRDRVEQYF. The CDR3 region has the DNA TGTGCCAGCAGCAAACCCTGGCGGGACAGGGTCGAGCAGTACTTC. The variable domain in full, with the rest retrieved from reference TRBV7-9 and TRBJ2-7, is DTGVSQNPRHKITKRGQNVTFRCDPISEHNRLYWYRQTLGQGPEFLTYFQNEAQLEKSRLLSDRFSAERPKGSFSTLEIQRTEQGDSAMYLCASSKPWRDRVEQYFGPGTRLTVT.

The rearrangement joins TRBV28 to TRBJ2-1, with D uncertain. In germline, CDR1 is MDHEN, CDR2 SYDVKM. This CDR3 has 11 residues. V lost 5 bases to trimming and J lost 9 bases, with 8 bases between them. The CDR3 nucleotides are TGTGCCAGCAGTGGATCCGGTGAGCAGTTCTTC. Its protein product is CASSGSGEQFF.